The clone carrying this T cell receptor beta chain was seen many times. Its cognate antigen is unknown. iRepertoire HTBI primers and Arm-PCR of CDR3 regions built TCR beta libraries. TCRdb reprocessed the multiplex PCR reads with MiXCR, giving one entry per CDR3 protein. The sample shows a few hundred thousand distinct CDR3 sequences, about 19% of them seen only once. The CDR3 is 15 residues long. V shed 4 bases and J shed 5 bases, with 17 bases lying between them. Germline values: CDR1 DFQATT, CDR2 SNEGSKA (reference sequence). The sample is drawn from a study of regulatory T cells in long-lasting Graves disease. The study's findings and limits: Graves' patients with persistent disease showed TCR diversity lower than patients newly diagnosed. With persistent disease, TRBV28, TRBJ1-2 and TRBJ2-5 were the favored segments.

Time point: newly diagnosed GD, antithyroid drugs for less than 3 months. PBMC-extracted RNA yielded the TCR library. Graves' disease diagnosis relied on American Thyroid Association guidelines. The chain couples TRBV20-1 to TRBJ2-2; D might be TRBD1 or TRBD2, each matching 5 bases. This clonotype was sampled from a female donor with Graves disease. The sample was peripheral blood mononuclear cells (PBMCs), taken at new diagnosis, from a patient treated with antithyroid drugs. CDR3 protein: CSAKGPILLTGELFF. The CDR3 nucleotides read TGCAGTGCTAAGGGACCTATCCTTTTGACCGGGGAGCTGTTTTTT.